This is a list of T cell receptor beta chains from one sample in a study of T cells in Graves' hyperthyroidism and ophthalmopathy. Each CDR3 protein is one row after TCRdb ran MiXCR on the multiplex PCR reads. The sample has around 800,000 distinct CDR3 sequences, more than 30% seen once; the top ten hold 7% to 10%. Sequenced: blood. These receptors were collected from a man aged 18 to 30 with Graves' hyperthyroidism. CDR3s include the opening cysteine and the closing phenylalanine or tryptophan. The D gene is left open where the match is weak. The size entry is marked missing in some rows and otherwise reads once, few, many or a size class.

>NA|TRBJ2-7|TRBD2|TRBV20-1
TGCAGTGCTAGAGATAAGGGGACTAGCTGGATCTACGAGCAGTACTTC
CSARDKGTSWIYEQYF
>NA|TRBJ1-1|NA|TRBV10-3
TGTGCCACCAGTGAGTCGAGGGGCAGAACGGGCGGGACTGAAGCTTTCTTT
CATSESRGRTGGTEAFF
>many|TRBJ1-1|NA|TRBV6-5
TGTGCCAGCAGTCAAGGAGAAGCTTTCTTT
CASSQGEAFF
>NA|TRBJ2-7|NA|TRBV7-8
TGCGCCAGCAGCCCCTCAGGAGGGGAGGCTTCCTACGAGCAGTACTTC
CASSPSGGEASYEQYF
>NA|TRBJ1-5|NA|TRBV7-2
TGTGCCAGCTCACTTCGGGACGGCAATCAGCCCCAGCATTTT
CASSLRDGNQPQHF
>many|TRBJ2-7|NA|TRBV7-9
TGTGCCAGCAGCTTAGACAGCGGAGCCACCTACGAGCAGTACTTC
CASSLDSGATYEQYF
>few|TRBJ1-2|TRBD1|TRBV6-5
TGTGCCAGCAGTTACAGAGGGACAGCAAACTATGGCTACACCTTC
CASSYRGTANYGYTF
>few|TRBJ2-5|TRBD2|TRBV6-5
TGTGCCAGCAGTGGACTAGACGGGGAGACCCAGTACTTC
CASSGLDGETQYF
>NA|TRBJ2-6|TRBD1|TRBV7-9
TGTGCCAGCAGCGCTACAGGGGGGACCTACGTCCTGACTTTC
CASSATGGTYVLTF
>NA|TRBJ2-1|NA|TRBV24-1
TGTGCCACCAGTGATTGGGTCGATGAGCAGTTCTTC
CATSDWVDEQFF
>few|TRBJ2-6|NA|TRBV20-1
TGCAGTGCCCAGGACAGCCTGACTTTC
CSAQDSLTF
>NA|TRBJ1-5|TRBD1|TRBV10-3
TGTGCCAGCAGTTCAGGGGGGGGATATAGCAATCAGCCCCAGCATTTT
CASSSGGGYSNQPQHF
>many|TRBJ1-4|NA|TRBV10-3
TGTGCCATCAGTGGCCAGTCGGGTGAAAAACTGTTTTTT
CAISGQSGEKLFF
>NA|TRBJ2-7|TRBD2|TRBV19
TGTGCCAGTAGTCCTGAGGGGACTAGTTTGCGGCAGTACTTC
CASSPEGTSLRQYF
>NA|TRBJ2-7|NA|TRBV19
TGTGCCAGTAGTATGACAGTAACGACCTACGAGCAGTACTTC
CASSMTVTTYEQYF
>few|TRBJ2-7|NA|TRBV11-2
TGTGCCAGCAGCTTAGGCCTGGGCCAGGGTCAATACGAGCAGTACTTC
CASSLGLGQGQYEQYF
>NA|TRBJ1-6|NA|TRBV6-5
TGTGCCAGCAGTTACTCGTGGGACGGATTTTCACCCCTCCACTTT
CASSYSWDGFSPLHF
>NA|TRBJ1-1|NA|TRBV12-3/TRBV12-4
TGTGCCAGCAGGGCGGGGGGTGCGGCTGAAGCTTTCTTT
CASRAGGAAEAFF
>few|TRBJ1-6|NA|TRBV5-1
TGCGCCAGCAGCTTGGAGGCCGGGACAACTAATTCACCCCTCCACTTT
CASSLEAGTTNSPLHF
>NA|TRBJ2-6|NA|TRBV15
TGTGCCACCAGCAGAGGATCCAGGGGGGCCAACGTCCTGACTTTC
CATSRGSRGANVLTF
>few|TRBJ2-3|NA|TRBV10-2
TGCGCCAGCAACAGAGGGGGAGATACGCAGTATTTT
CASNRGGDTQYF
>NA|TRBJ2-5|NA|TRBV2
TGTGCCAGCAATAATCCACCCGGTAGGACCCAGTACTTC
CASNNPPGRTQYF
>many|TRBJ1-5|NA|TRBV2
TGTGCCAGCAGAGGTAATGGGGGCAATCAGCCCCAGCATTTT
CASRGNGGNQPQHF
>NA|TRBJ1-1|TRBD1|TRBV19
TGTGCCAGTAATGAGGGGGCAACGAAAATGAACACTGAAGCTTTCTTT
CASNEGATKMNTEAFF
>many|TRBJ2-7|TRBD2|TRBV2
TGTGCCAGCAGTGGGCGGGAGGGCCTGGACGAGCAGTACTTC
CASSGREGLDEQYF
>NA|TRBJ2-5|TRBD1|TRBV4-1
TGCGCCAGCAGCCTGTCCAGCAACAGGGGGAACCAAGAGACCCAGTACTTC
CASSLSSNRGNQETQYF
>NA|TRBJ2-7|NA|TRBV20-1
TGCAGTGCCGCCCCGGACTCCTACGAGCAGTACTTC
CSAAPDSYEQYF
>few|TRBJ2-5|NA|TRBV19
TGTGCCAGTTCCGTCTCGGGGGCGCAAGAGACCCAGTACTTC
CASSVSGAQETQYF
>NA|TRBJ1-5|NA|TRBV6-6
NA
CASSEWGGGNQPRHF
>NA|TRBJ2-7|NA|TRBV7-8
TGCGCCAGCAGCCAAGACGTGGACTTTTCGAAGAGTAGTGCAGCGTACGAGCAGTACTTC
CASSQDVDFSKSSAAYEQYF
>NA|TRBJ1-6|TRBD1|TRBV12-3/TRBV12-4
TGTGCCAGCAGTTTAACCCGGGACAGGGTGAAATCACCCCTCCACTTT
CASSLTRDRVKSPLHF
>NA|TRBJ1-1|NA|TRBV19
TGTGCCAGTAGTTTTCCCGGGGCCCACACTGAAGCTTTCTTT
CASSFPGAHTEAFF
>many|TRBJ2-2|NA|TRBV15
TGTGCCACCAGCAGAGGAGGCACCGGGGAGCTGTTTTTT
CATSRGGTGELFF
>NA|TRBJ1-2|NA|TRBV15
TGTGCCACCAGCAGTTTAGCGGGGGGTGGCTACACCTTC
CATSSLAGGGYTF
>NA|TRBJ2-3|NA|TRBV10-3
TGTGCCATCAGCGGGGGCACAGATACGCAGTATTTT
CAISGGTDTQYF
>few|TRBJ1-2|NA|TRBV6-5
TGTGCCAGCAGTTACGAAGGCAGGGGATATGGCTACACCTTC
CASSYEGRGYGYTF
>few|TRBJ1-1|NA|TRBV6-5
TGTGCCAGCAGTTACGCCCTCCCAGGGCCAGAAGCTTTCTTT
CASSYALPGPEAFF
>NA|TRBJ2-1|NA|TRBV7-2
TGTGCCAGCACCTCCGGACTTAGCTCCTACAATGAGCAGTTCTTC
CASTSGLSSYNEQFF
>many|TRBJ1-6|NA|TRBV10-2
TGCGCCAGCAGTGACTCGGGTCTACCTAATTCACCCCTCCACTTT
CASSDSGLPNSPLHF
>few|TRBJ2-5|TRBD2|TRBV7-9
TGTGCCAGCAGCTCTCTAGCGGGGGCGGAGACCCAGTACTTC
CASSSLAGAETQYF
>many|TRBJ1-2|NA|TRBV7-9
TGTGCCAGCCACGGGGCCGGTGGCTACACCTTC
CASHGAGGYTF
>NA|TRBJ2-7|NA|TRBV10-3
TGTGCCATCAGTTTCCAGGGGGGCTCCTACGAGCAGTACTTC
CAISFQGGSYEQYF